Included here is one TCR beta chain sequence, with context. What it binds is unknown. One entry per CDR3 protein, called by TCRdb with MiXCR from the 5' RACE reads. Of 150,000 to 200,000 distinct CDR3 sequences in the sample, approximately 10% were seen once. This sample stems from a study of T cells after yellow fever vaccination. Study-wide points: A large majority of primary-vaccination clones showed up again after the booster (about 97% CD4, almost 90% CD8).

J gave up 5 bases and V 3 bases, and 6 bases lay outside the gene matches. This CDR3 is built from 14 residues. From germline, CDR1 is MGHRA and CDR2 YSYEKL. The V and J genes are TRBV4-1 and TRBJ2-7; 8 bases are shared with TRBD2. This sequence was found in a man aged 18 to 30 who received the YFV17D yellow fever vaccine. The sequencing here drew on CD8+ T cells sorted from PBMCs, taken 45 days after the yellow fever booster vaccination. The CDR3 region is CASSHSGGPDEQYF. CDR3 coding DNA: TGCGCCAGCAGCCATTCGGGGGGGCCCGACGAGCAGTACTTC.